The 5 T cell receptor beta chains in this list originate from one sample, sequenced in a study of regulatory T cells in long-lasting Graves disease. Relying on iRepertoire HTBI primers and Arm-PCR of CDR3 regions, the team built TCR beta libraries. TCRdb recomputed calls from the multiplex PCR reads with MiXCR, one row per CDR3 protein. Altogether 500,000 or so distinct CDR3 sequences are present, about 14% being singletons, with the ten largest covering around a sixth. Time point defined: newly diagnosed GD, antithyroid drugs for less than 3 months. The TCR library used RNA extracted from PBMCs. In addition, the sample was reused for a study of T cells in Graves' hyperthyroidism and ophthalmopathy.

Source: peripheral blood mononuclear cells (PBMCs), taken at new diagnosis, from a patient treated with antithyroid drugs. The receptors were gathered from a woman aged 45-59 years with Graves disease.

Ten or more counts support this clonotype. The DNA of the CDR3 is TGCAGTGCTAGGCATACTAGCGGGAGGCGCACAGATACGCAGTATTTT. This sequence encodes CSARHTSGRRTDTQYF. The rearrangement links TRBV20-1 to TRBJ2-3; 12 bases line up with TRBD2. The CDR3 is 16 amino acids. With V trimmed by 3 bases and J by 1 base, 5 bases remained unmatched. Germline V gene data show CDR1 as DFQATT and CDR2 as SNEGSKA (reference sequence).

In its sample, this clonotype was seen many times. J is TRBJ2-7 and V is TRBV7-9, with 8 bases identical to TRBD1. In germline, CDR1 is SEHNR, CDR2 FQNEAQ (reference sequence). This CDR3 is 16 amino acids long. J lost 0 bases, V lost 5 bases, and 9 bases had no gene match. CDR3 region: CASSISQGQASYEQYF. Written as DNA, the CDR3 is TGTGCCAGCAGCATATCCCAGGGACAGGCCTCCTACGAGCAGTACTTC.

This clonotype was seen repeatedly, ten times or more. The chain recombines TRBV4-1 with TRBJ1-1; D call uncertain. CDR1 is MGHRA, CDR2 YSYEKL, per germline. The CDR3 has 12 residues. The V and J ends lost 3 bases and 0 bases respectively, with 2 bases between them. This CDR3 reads CASSHVNTEAFF. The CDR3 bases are TGCGCCAGCAGCCACGTGAACACTGAAGCTTTCTTT.

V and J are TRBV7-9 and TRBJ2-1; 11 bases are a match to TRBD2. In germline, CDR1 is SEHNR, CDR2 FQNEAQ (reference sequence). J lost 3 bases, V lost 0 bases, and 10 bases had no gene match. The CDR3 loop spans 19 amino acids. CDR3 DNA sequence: TGTGCCAGCAGCTTAGCCCCGATGGGACTAGCGGACTACTACAATGAGCAGTTCTTC. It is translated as CASSLAPMGLADYYNEQFF.

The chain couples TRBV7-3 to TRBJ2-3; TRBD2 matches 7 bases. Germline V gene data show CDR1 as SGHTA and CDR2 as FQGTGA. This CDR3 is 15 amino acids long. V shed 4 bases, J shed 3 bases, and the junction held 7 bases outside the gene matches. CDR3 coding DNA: TGTGCCAGCAGCTCACGGGGGGTATGGACAGATACGCAGTATTTT. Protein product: CASSSRGVWTDTQYF.